This T cell receptor (beta chain) was obtained from a study of patients and donors after allogeneic stem cell transplantation. The table lists this clonotype with a few counts. MiXCR was run by TCRdb on the RT-PCR reads, yielding one entry per CDR3 protein. This table holds roughly 140,000 distinct CDR3 sequences, about two fifths found once. Germline-derived CDR1 and CDR2 are MGHDK and SYGVNS. The CDR3 runs 13 residues. The V end lost 5 bases, the J end lost 4 bases, and 11 bases lay between the germline ends. The chain links TRBV25-1 to TRBJ1-1, with a tentative D call TRBD1 (5 bases). The sample taken for sequencing was blood, either unsorted or a sorted T cell fraction (not recorded which). This clonotype originated in a human donor who was either an allogeneic HSCT recipient or a stem cell or donor lymphocyte infusion donor (not recorded which). It is not recorded whose cells these are; they may come from a transplant donor. The CDR3 nucleotides read TGTGCCAGCAGTCCAGGGTCAGGCACTGAAGCTTTCTTT. It specifies CASSPGSGTEAFF.